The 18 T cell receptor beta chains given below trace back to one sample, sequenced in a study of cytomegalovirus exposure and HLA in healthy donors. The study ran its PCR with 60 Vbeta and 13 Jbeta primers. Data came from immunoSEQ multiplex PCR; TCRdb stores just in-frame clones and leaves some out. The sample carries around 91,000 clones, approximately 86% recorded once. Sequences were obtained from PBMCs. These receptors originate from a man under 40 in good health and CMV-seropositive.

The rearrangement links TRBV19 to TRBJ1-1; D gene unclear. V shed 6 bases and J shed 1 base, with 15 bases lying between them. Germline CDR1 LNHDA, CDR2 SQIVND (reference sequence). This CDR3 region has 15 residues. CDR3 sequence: CASREVLRGNTEAFF. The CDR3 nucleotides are TGTGCCAGTAGAGAAGTCTTGAGAGGGAACACTGAAGCTTTCTTT.

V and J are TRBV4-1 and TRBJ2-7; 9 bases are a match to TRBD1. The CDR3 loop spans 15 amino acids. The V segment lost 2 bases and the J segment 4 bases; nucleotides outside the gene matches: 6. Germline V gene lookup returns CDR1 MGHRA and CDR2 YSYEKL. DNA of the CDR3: TGCGCCAGCAGCCAACTACAGGGGGCTTCTTACGAGCAGTACTTC. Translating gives CASSQLQGASYEQYF.

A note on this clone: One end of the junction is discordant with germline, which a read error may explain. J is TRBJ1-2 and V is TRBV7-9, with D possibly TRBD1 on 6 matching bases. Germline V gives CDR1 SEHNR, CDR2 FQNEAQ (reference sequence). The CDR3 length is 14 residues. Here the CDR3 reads CASSLVGGGYGHTF. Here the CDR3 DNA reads TGTGCCAGCAGCTTAGTGGGGGGGGGCTATGGCCACACCTTC. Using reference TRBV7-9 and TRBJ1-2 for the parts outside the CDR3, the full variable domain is DTGVSQNPRHKITKRGQNVTFRCDPISEHNRLYWYRQTLGQGPEFLTYFQNEAQLEKSRLLSDRFSAERPKGSFSTLEIQRTEQGDSAMYLCASSLVGGGYGHTFGSGTRLTVV.

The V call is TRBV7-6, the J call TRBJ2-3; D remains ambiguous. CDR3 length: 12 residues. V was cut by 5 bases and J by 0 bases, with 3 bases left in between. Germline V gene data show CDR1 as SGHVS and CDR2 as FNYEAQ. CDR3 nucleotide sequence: TGTGCCAGCAGCCCAAGCACAGATACGCAGTATTTT. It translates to CASSPSTDTQYF.

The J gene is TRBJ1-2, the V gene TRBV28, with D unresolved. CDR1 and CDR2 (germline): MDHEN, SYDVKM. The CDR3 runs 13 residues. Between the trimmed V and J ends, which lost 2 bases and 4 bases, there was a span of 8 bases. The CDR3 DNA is TGTGCCAGCAGTTTAGGGCAGACCTATGGCTACACCTTC. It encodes CASSLGQTYGYTF.

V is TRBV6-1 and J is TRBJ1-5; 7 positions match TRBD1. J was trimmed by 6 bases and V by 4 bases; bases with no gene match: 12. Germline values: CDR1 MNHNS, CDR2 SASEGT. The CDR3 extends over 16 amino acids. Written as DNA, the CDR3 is TGTGCCAGCAGTGGTGGGGGTCAGGGGGTCGGTCAGCCCCAGCATTTT. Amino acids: CASSGGGQGVGQPQHF.

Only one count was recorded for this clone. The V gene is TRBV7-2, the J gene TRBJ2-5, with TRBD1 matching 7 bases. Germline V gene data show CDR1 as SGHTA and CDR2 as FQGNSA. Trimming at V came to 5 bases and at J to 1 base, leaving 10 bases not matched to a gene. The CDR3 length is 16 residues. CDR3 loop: CASSLVGTAIQETQYF. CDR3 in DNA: TGTGCCAGCAGCCTGGTCGGGACAGCTATCCAAGAGACCCAGTACTTC.

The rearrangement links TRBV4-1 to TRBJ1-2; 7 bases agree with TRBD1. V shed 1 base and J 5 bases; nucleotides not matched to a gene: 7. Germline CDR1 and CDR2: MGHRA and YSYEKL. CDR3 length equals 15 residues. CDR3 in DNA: TGCGCCAGCAGCCAAGTCGCAGGGGGAGGATATGGCTACACCTTC. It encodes CASSQVAGGGYGYTF.

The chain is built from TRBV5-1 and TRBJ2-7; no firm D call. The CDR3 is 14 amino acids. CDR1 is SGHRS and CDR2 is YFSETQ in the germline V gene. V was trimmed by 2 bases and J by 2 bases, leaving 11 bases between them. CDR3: CASSLSTPPYEQYF. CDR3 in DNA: TGCGCCAGCAGCTTATCCACACCTCCCTACGAGCAGTACTTC.

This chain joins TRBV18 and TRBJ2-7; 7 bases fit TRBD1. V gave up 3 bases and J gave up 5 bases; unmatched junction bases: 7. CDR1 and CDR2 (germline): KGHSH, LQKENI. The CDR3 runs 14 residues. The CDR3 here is CASSPMTGSNEQYF. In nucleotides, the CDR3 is TGTGCCAGCTCACCCATGACAGGGTCTAACGAGCAGTACTTC.

The CDR3 loop reads CASSPGEVIEQFF. The CDR3, as DNA: TGTGCCAGCAGTCCCGGGGAGGTTATTGAGCAGTTCTTC. This chain uses TRBV27 with TRBJ2-1, with a weak D call TRBD2 (6 bases). Deletions cut 5 bases from V and 9 bases from J, with 14 bases between. The CDR3 sequence is 13 residues long. Germline V gene lookup returns CDR1 MNHEY and CDR2 SMNVEV (reference sequence).

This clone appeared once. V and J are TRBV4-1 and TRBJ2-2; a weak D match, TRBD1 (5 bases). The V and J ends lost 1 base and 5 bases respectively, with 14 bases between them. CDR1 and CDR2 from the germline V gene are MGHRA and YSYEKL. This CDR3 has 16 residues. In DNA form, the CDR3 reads TGCGCCAGCAGCCAAGCCCGGCAGGGCGGAACCGGGGAGCTGTTTTTT. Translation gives CASSQARQGGTGELFF.

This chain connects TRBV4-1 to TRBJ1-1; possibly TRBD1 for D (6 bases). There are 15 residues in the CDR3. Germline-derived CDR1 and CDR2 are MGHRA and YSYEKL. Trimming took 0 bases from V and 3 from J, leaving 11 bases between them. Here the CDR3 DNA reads TGCGCCAGCAGCCAAGAAGGAGGGGGGGACACTGAAGCTTTCTTT. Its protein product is CASSQEGGGDTEAFF.

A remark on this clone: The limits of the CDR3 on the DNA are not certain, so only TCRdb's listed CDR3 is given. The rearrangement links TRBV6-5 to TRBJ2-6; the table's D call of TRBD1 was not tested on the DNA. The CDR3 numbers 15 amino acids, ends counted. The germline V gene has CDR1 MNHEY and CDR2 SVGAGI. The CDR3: CASSYVGSGANVLAF.

In nucleotides, the CDR3 is TGTGCCAGCAGGAAGGACAGGGTTCGCGACGAGCAGTACTTC. It is translated as CASRKDRVRDEQYF. The chain uses TRBV28 and TRBJ2-7; 8 bases map to TRBD1. Germline CDR1 MDHEN, CDR2 SYDVKM. The CDR3 extends over 14 amino acids. V dropped 6 bases and J dropped 5; count of bases not matched to a gene: 9.

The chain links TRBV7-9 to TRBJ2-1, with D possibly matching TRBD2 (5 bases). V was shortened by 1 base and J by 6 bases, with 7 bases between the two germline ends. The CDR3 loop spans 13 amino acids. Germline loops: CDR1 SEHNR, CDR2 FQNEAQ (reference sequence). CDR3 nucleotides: TGTGCCAGCAGCTTAGTACTAGTCAATGAGCAGTTCTTC. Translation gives CASSLVLVNEQFF. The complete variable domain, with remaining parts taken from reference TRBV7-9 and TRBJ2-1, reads DTGVSQNPRHKITKRGQNVTFRCDPISEHNRLYWYRQTLGQGPEFLTYFQNEAQLEKSRLLSDRFSAERPKGSFSTLEIQRTEQGDSAMYLCASSLVLVNEQFFGPGTRLTVL.

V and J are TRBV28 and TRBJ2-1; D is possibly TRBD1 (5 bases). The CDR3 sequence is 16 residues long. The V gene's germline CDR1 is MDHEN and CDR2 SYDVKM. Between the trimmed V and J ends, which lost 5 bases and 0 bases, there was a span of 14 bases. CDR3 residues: CASSPDSFPSYNEQFF. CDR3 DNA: TGTGCCAGCAGTCCAGACAGTTTCCCCTCCTACAATGAGCAGTTCTTC. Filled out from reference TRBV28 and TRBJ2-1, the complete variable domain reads DVKVTQSSRYLVKRTGEKVFLECVQDMDHENMFWYRQDPGLGLRLIYFSYDVKMKEKGDIPEGYSVSREKKERFSLILESASTNQTSMYLCASSPDSFPSYNEQFFGPGTRLTVL.

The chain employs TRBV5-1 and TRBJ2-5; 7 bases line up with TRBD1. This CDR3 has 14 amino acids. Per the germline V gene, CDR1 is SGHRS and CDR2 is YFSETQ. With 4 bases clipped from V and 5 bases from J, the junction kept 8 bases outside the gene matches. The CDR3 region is CASSPTTGQETQYF. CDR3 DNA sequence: TGCGCCAGCAGCCCGACAACGGGACAGGAGACCCAGTACTTC.